The T cell receptor (beta chain) described here comes from a study of T cells expressing NK-cell markers. Regarding the study as a whole: Expanded clones of NKG2C+ T cells had an unclear HCMV specificity.

Reanalyzing the 5' RACE reads, TCRdb keeps one entry per CDR3 protein, without DNA. The sample table includes a few hundred thousand distinct CDR3 sequences. The CDR3 loop spans 16 amino acids. Germline V gene data show CDR1 as MDHEN and CDR2 as SYDVKM. Comments on this clonotype: Its cognate antigen is unknown.

The chain recombines TRBV28 with TRBJ2-5; TCRdb returns TRBD2, unconfirmable since there is no DNA. The specimen was blood T cells: a sorted CD56 or NKG2C T cell subset, CD4+ or CD8+ T cells, or bulk PBMC T cells (not recorded which). The clonotype originates from a man aged 18 to 69 in good health. Here the CDR3 reads CASSYPEPSGEETQYF.